This entry describes one T cell receptor (beta chain). Its antigen is not known. The assay that was used to sequence DNA from cultured CD4+ T cells was the Oncomine TCR Beta short-read assay. TCRdb reprocessed the PCR reads with MiXCR, giving one entry per CDR3 protein. In the table there are more than 5,500 distinct CDR3 sequences, around 65% of which are singletons. The data stem from a study of vaccination and CD4 T cells after COVID-19. Study as a whole: A CEFX pool, an HIV-1 Nef pool, or else no peptide went into the control cultures. Study results and limitations: The study sampled relatively few convalescent patients and omitted early post-infection timepoints.

This sample's treatment: 10-day PBMC culture with coronavirus spike peptide pools or control peptides (ViraFEST assay). IL-2 at 8.5 to 10 IU/ml and peptide pools at 8.5 to 10 ug/ml were added to PBMCs cultured at two million per well. The sample was CD4+ T cells from blood, cultured in vitro. This TCR derives from a human donor who had recovered from COVID-19.

This chain's CDR3 is CASSLSQETQYF. Here the CDR3 DNA reads TGTGCCAGCAGCCTGAGTCAAGAGACCCAGTACTTC. The genes are TRBV12-3 or TRBV12-4 and TRBJ2-5; no clear D. V lost 6 bases and J 2 bases, leaving 7 bases between the germline ends. The CDR3 contains 12 residues.